The clone carrying this T cell receptor beta chain was observed many times. The antigen is not known. TCR alpha and TCR beta cDNA libraries with sample barcodes and UMIs came from 5'RACE using constant-segment primers. TCRdb called the 5' RACE reads again in MiXCR, with one record for every CDR3 protein. In the table there are approximately 89,000 distinct CDR3 sequences, about 23% of which are singletons. This entry is derived from a study of T-cell memory formation after mild COVID-19. For the study at large: The study found TCR clusters largely donor specific.

Findings and limits, study-wide: Unconfirmed was the SARS-CoV-2 specificity of second-wave clones that peaked on day 37. While clones contracting from day 15 to 85 were balanced between CD4 and CD8, later expanders leaned CD4+.

V lost 3 bases, J lost 5 bases, and 9 bases stayed unmatched. This CDR3 has 14 residues. Per the germline V gene, CDR1 is DFQATT and CDR2 is SNEGSKA (reference sequence). Sequences were obtained from PBMCs or a T cell subset sorted from them (not recorded which). The chain carries TRBV20-1 and TRBJ2-7; 8 bases match TRBD2. The source of this sequence is a man between 18 and 29 years old who had mild COVID-19 (a few samples of this study predate the infection). Cell type and time point are not known. The CDR3 sequence is CSARSGGEDHEQYF. In DNA form, the CDR3 reads TGCAGTGCTAGGTCCGGGGGGGAGGATCACGAGCAGTACTTC.